The subject of this entry is one T cell receptor (beta chain). The CDR3 runs 11 residues. Trimming cost V 6 bases and J 4 bases, with 9 bases left between them. The germline V gene encodes CDR1 DFQATT and CDR2 SNEGSKA (reference sequence). The data derive from a study of OX40 agonist ivuxolimab in advanced cancers. About the research overall: Eligibility admitted prior anti-PD-1, anti-PD-L1 or anti-CTLA-4 therapy; roughly 39% had some.

The study sampled blood at baseline, cycle 4 day 1, and cycle 7 day 1. This table comes from immunoSEQ multiplex PCR, and its TCRdb copy is limited to in-frame clones, with some not included. The profile shows 45,000 to 75,000 clones, 82% of them singletons. J is TRBJ2-5 and V is TRBV20-1; TRBD1 is a possible D gene (6 bases). The sequencing here drew on CD4+ or CD8+ T cells sorted from blood, taken in a trial of the OX40 agonist ivuxolimab. The clonotype originates from an adult with an advanced solid tumor such as melanoma, head and neck, liver or kidney cancer. CDR3 residues: CSAPTGETQYF. CDR3 DNA sequence: TGCAGTGCACCGACAGGAGAGACCCAGTACTTC.